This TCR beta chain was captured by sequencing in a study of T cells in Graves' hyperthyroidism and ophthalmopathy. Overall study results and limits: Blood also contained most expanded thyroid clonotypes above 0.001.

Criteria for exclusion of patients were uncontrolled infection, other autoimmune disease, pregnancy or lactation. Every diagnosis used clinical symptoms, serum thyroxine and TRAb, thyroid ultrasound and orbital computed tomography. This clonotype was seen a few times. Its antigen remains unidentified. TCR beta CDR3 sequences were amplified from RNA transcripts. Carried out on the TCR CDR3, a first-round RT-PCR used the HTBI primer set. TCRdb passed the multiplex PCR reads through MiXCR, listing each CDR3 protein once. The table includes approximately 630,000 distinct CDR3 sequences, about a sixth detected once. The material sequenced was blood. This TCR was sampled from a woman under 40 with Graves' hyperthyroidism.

CDR3 DNA: TGTGCCTGGGGGTCAGGGGCTCGGAACACCGGGGAGCTGTTTTTT. Its protein is CAWGSGARNTGELFF. J is TRBJ2-2 and V is TRBV30, with D tentatively TRBD1 (6 bases). Germline V CDR1 and CDR2: GTSNPN, SVGIG (reference sequence). The V and J ends lost 5 bases and 1 base respectively, with 14 bases between them. The CDR3 has 15 residues.